This T cell receptor (beta chain) was found in a study of cytomegalovirus exposure and HLA in healthy donors. Study background: HLA-typed donors contributed approximately 92 million unique TCRs, which were held in an early data release. Study-wide results and caveats: TCR beta V- and J-gene trimming was later associated with a missense DCLRE1C variant.

PCR primers comprised 60 Vbeta and 13 Jbeta primers. TCRdb keeps only in-frame clones here, not all; method: immunoSEQ multiplex PCR. The table lists about 130,000 clones, 9.7% of them singletons. Turning to this clone: Its antigen is still unknown.

From germline, CDR1 is MNHNY and CDR2 SVGAGI (reference sequence). Trimming cost V 5 bases and J 0 bases, with 11 bases left between them. This CDR3 contains 16 residues. The genes are TRBV6-6 and TRBJ2-6, with D unclear. The source of this sequence is a man between 45 and 60 years old in good health and CMV-seronegative. Input material: PBMCs. CDR3 protein: CASSNGLHSGANVLTF. The CDR3 DNA sequence: TGTGCCAGCAGTAACGGGTTGCACTCTGGGGCCAACGTCCTGACTTTC.